What follows are 9 T cell receptor beta chains derived from one specimen sequenced in a study of T cell responses to AZD1222 COVID-19 vaccine. Sequenced by immunoSEQ multiplex PCR; TCRdb stores in-frame clones only, minus some. The data contain 100,000 to 120,000 clones, about 85% of them singletons. The sequencing used peripheral blood, collected on day 0 of AZD1222 vaccination. The receptors stem from an adult in good health.

V and J are TRBV9 and TRBJ1-1; no clear D. Germline-derived CDR1 and CDR2 are SGDLS and YYNGEE. The ends were cut back, 0 bases at V and 8 bases at J, with 11 bases in the middle. The CDR3 has 13 residues. CDR3 sequence (DNA): TGTGCCAGCAGCGTAGGGGTCCCGGGAGAAGCTTTCTTT. This encodes CASSVGVPGEAFF.

The chain is built from TRBV5-1 and TRBJ2-2; tentatively, D is TRBD1 (6 bases). The CDR3 contains 15 residues. Germline lookup yields CDR1 SGHRS and CDR2 YFSETQ. The germline V and J ends were trimmed by 6 bases and 1 base, with 13 bases remaining between them. CDR3 nucleotides: TGCGCCAGCACTAAGGGACATCTGAACACCGGGGAGCTGTTTTTT. Translating gives CASTKGHLNTGELFF.

The J gene is TRBJ1-4, the V gene TRBV27; 8 bases fit TRBD1. The germline CDR1 and CDR2 sequences are MNHEY and SMNVEV (reference sequence). The junction had 5 bases not matched to a gene; V was cut back by 5 bases and J by 6 bases. This CDR3 region has 14 residues. CDR3 DNA: TGTGCCAGCAGTCTTCGGGACAGGCATGAAAAACTGTTTTTT. Protein sequence: CASSLRDRHEKLFF.

The V and J genes are TRBV2 and TRBJ1-4; 8 bases are a match to TRBD1. Germline loops: CDR1 SNHLY, CDR2 FYNNEI. The ends lost 6 bases at V and 5 bases at J; junction bases unmatched: 8. The CDR3 contains 15 residues. The DNA of the CDR3 is TGTGCCAGCAGGACACAGGGGGTTTTAAATGAAAAACTGTTTTTT. Translation gives CASRTQGVLNEKLFF.

The chain couples TRBV19 to TRBJ1-6, with D hard to call. CDR3 size: 12 residues. Germline V gene data show CDR1 as LNHDA and CDR2 as SQIVND (reference sequence). V dropped 2 bases and J dropped 10 bases, with 6 bases sitting between them. In DNA form, the CDR3 reads TGTGCCAGTAGTATAAGTGGCTCACCCCTCCACTTT. Amino acid sequence: CASSISGSPLHF. Variable domain in full (rest from reference TRBV19 and TRBJ1-6): DGGITQSPKYLFRKEGQNVTLSCEQNLNHDAMYWYRQDPGQGLRLIYYSQIVNDFQKGDIAEGYSVSREKKESFPLTVTSAQKNPTAFYLCASSISGSPLHFGNGTRLTVT.

This chain joins TRBV10-1 and TRBJ2-3, with 7 bases aligning to TRBD2. Germline V CDR1 and CDR2: WNHNN, SYGVQD (reference sequence). Trimming at V came to 3 bases and at J to 4 bases, leaving 1 base not matched to a gene. This CDR3 has 13 amino acids. CDR3 bases: TGCGCCAGCAGTGACGGACTAGCAGATACGCAGTATTTT. It encodes CASSDGLADTQYF.

The chain combines TRBV5-1 with TRBJ1-3, with D perhaps TRBD1 (6 bases). The ends were cut back, 4 bases at V and 4 bases at J, with 12 bases in the middle. This CDR3 has 14 residues. Germline values: CDR1 SGHRS, CDR2 YFSETQ. The CDR3: CASSEGVSGNTIYF. The CDR3 DNA sequence: TGCGCCAGCAGCGAGGGGGTCTCCGGAAACACCATATATTTT. The full variable domain, its missing parts supplied by reference TRBV5-1 and TRBJ1-3, is KAGVTQTPRYLIKTRGQQVTLSCSPISGHRSVSWYQQTPGQGLQFLFEYFSETQRNKGNFPGRFSGRQFSNSRSEMNVSTLELGDSALYLCASSEGVSGNTIYFGEGSWLTVV.

The rearrangement uses TRBV14 and TRBJ2-3; possibly TRBD2 for D (5 bases). The V end lost 4 bases, the J end lost 2 bases, and 13 bases lay between the germline ends. Germline V gene sequence: CDR1 SGHDN, CDR2 FVKESK. This CDR3 spans 15 amino acids. CDR3 bases: TGTGCCAGCAGCCGCCATCTCGGACTCACAGATACGCAGTATTTT. This translates into CASSRHLGLTDTQYF.

The chain recombines TRBV2 with TRBJ2-1, with 10 bases aligning to TRBD2. This CDR3 has 16 amino acids. The ends lost 3 bases at V and 10 bases at J; junction bases unmatched: 12. The germline gives CDR1 SNHLY, CDR2 FYNNEI. This CDR3 reads CASSEVAGGRIEEQFF. The CDR3 bases are TGTGCCAGCAGTGAGGTAGCGGGGGGCCGGATCGAGGAGCAGTTCTTC.